The 27 T cell receptor beta chains reported below all come from one sample, sequenced in a study of blood T cell repertoires in COVID-19. Generated by immunoSEQ multiplex PCR, the TCRdb table keeps only in-frame clones and is missing some. The profile shows 130,000 to 150,000 clones, 84% of them singletons. Sequenced: PBMCs or T cells enriched from blood (not recorded which). These receptors were collected from a woman aged 45-60 years who had been exposed to COVID-19.

The chain joins TRBV30 to TRBJ2-3, with 13 bases fitting TRBD2. Trimming cost V 3 bases and J 6 bases; bases outside gene matches: 6. The CDR3 is made up of 15 amino acids. Germline assignment: CDR1 GTSNPN and CDR2 SVGIG (reference sequence). CDR3 DNA: TGTGCCTGGAGAACTAGCGGGAGGGTTGAGGATACGCAGTATTTT. Translated, it gives CAWRTSGRVEDTQYF.

The chain carries TRBV7-2 and TRBJ2-3; 11 positions match TRBD2. CDR1 and CDR2 (germline): SGHTA, FQGNSA. This CDR3 is 16 amino acids long. Losses at the gene ends were 0 bases for V and 8 bases for J; bases not matched to a gene: 7. The CDR3 spells CASSLAGSGGAGTQYF. CDR3 nucleotide sequence: TGTGCCAGCAGCTTAGCCGGTAGCGGGGGGGCGGGTACGCAGTATTTT.

The gene calls are TRBV9 and TRBJ1-1, with TRBD1 identical over 10 bases. The germline V gene encodes CDR1 SGDLS and CDR2 YYNGEE. This CDR3 is built from 13 residues. V was pared by 4 bases and J by 7 bases, with 4 bases of the junction left unmatched. CDR3 in DNA: TGTGCCAGCAGCCGCGGGACAGGGGTTGAAGCTTTCTTT. Its translation: CASSRGTGVEAFF.

The chain employs TRBV19 and TRBJ1-3; tentative D call: TRBD1 (6 bases). The CDR3 contains 14 residues. V lost 7 bases, J lost 1 base, and 11 bases lay in between. Germline V CDR1 and CDR2: LNHDA, SQIVND (reference sequence). DNA for the CDR3: TGTGCCAGTACCCCACAGGGTTCTGGAAACACCATATATTTT. Translation gives CASTPQGSGNTIYF.

V is TRBV9 and J is TRBJ2-3; TRBD2 is a possible D gene (6 bases). CDR1 is SGDLS and CDR2 is YYNGEE in the germline V gene. The CDR3 covers 14 residues. Trimming cost V 3 bases and J 5 bases, with 13 bases left between them. This chain's CDR3 is CASSDRLGGDTQYF. The CDR3 DNA follows: TGTGCCAGCAGCGACAGGCTGGGGGGAGATACGCAGTATTTT.

The sample holds one count of this clone. This chain links TRBV27 with TRBJ2-1; unclear D gene. V shed 4 bases and J shed 9 bases, with 7 bases lying between them. Germline values: CDR1 MNHEY, CDR2 SMNVEV (reference sequence). The CDR3 is 11 amino acids. The chain's CDR3 is CASSSKLEQFF. The CDR3 nucleotides are TGTGCCAGCAGTTCCAAGCTTGAGCAGTTCTTC.

This clone has more than one count but fewer than ten. The chain links TRBV7-2 to TRBJ2-1, with D tentatively TRBD2 (5 bases). This CDR3 contains 14 residues. CDR1 is SGHTA and CDR2 is FQGNSA in the germline V gene. The V and J ends lost 5 bases and 7 bases respectively, with 15 bases between them. The CDR3 region has the DNA TGTGCCAGCAGCGCGGTAGTAGCGAGTAATGAGCAGTTCTTC. Translation: CASSAVVASNEQFF. The full variable domain, its missing parts supplied by reference TRBV7-2 and TRBJ2-1, is GAGVSQSPSNKVTEKGKDVELRCDPISGHTALYWYRQSLGQGLEFLIYFQGNSAPDKSGLPSDRFSAERTGGSVSTLTIQRTQQEDSAVYLCASSAVVASNEQFFGPGTRLTVL.

This chain joins TRBV5-4 and TRBJ2-1; 9 bases are shared with TRBD2. The V gene end was trimmed by 4 bases and the J gene end by 4 bases; junction bases not matched to a gene: 3. This CDR3 is built from 14 residues. From germline, CDR1 is SGHNT and CDR2 YYREEE (reference sequence). In nucleotides, the CDR3 is TGTGCCAGCAGCCTGACTAGCGGTTACAATGAGCAGTTCTTC. This encodes CASSLTSGYNEQFF.

This clone was recorded a few times. The rearrangement links TRBV9 to TRBJ2-2, with D tentatively TRBD1 (6 bases). This CDR3 comprises 15 residues. Germline V gene data show CDR1 as SGDLS and CDR2 as YYNGEE. V lost 4 bases and J 1 base, leaving 11 bases between the germline ends. This chain's CDR3 is CASSSTGLNTGELFF. The CDR3 DNA reads as TGTGCCAGCAGCTCAACAGGGTTGAACACCGGGGAGCTGTTTTTT.

This rearrangement joins TRBV9 to TRBJ2-1, with a possible D match to TRBD2 (6 bases). Trimming took off 0 bases at V and 3 bases at J, with 10 bases between the two ends. This CDR3 is 15 amino acids long. Per germline, CDR1 SGDLS and CDR2 YYNGEE. CDR3: CASSVEAGLYNEQFF. The DNA of the CDR3 is TGTGCCAGCAGCGTAGAGGCGGGGCTCTACAATGAGCAGTTCTTC.

This chain joins TRBV19 and TRBJ2-3, with D possibly being TRBD2 (6 bases). Germline CDR1 and CDR2: LNHDA and SQIVND (reference sequence). V shed 4 bases and J shed 6 bases, with 14 bases lying between them. This CDR3 spans 14 amino acids. CDR3 loop: CASSSRDSRDTQYF. The CDR3, as DNA: TGTGCCAGTAGTAGCAGGGACTCTCGGGATACGCAGTATTTT.

This chain connects TRBV11-2 to TRBJ1-4; TRBD1 matches at 7 bases. V was pared by 3 bases and J by 0 bases, with 7 bases of the junction left unmatched. The germline gives CDR1 SGHAT, CDR2 FQNNGV. The CDR3 totals 17 residues. The CDR3 sequence: CASSFSSGTATNEKLFF. In DNA form, the CDR3 reads TGTGCCAGCAGCTTCTCCTCCGGGACAGCAACTAATGAAAAACTGTTTTTT. The whole variable domain, remainder taken from reference TRBV11-2 and TRBJ1-4, is EAGVAQSPRYKIIEKRQSVAFWCNPISGHATLYWYQQILGQGPKLLIQFQNNGVVDDSQLPKDRFSAERLKGVDSTLKIQPAKLEDSAVYLCASSFSSGTATNEKLFFGSGTQLSVL.

The J gene is TRBJ2-5, the V gene TRBV7-8; the D gene is possibly TRBD2 (6 bases). Germline V gives CDR1 SGHVS, CDR2 FQNEAQ. The ends were cut back, 1 base at V and 5 bases at J, with 11 bases in the middle. This CDR3 is built from 14 residues. CDR3 region: CASSLVGGVETQYF. CDR3 sequence (DNA): TGTGCCAGCAGCTTAGTAGGCGGGGTGGAGACCCAGTACTTC.

This clone occurred a few times. This chain joins TRBV2 and TRBJ2-2; D gene ambiguous. This CDR3 has 14 amino acids. Trimming pared 7 bases from V and 0 bases from J, leaving 9 bases between. Per germline, CDR1 SNHLY and CDR2 FYNNEI. CDR3 in amino acids: CASKSTANTGELFF. Here the CDR3 DNA reads TGTGCCAGCAAGAGTACCGCGAACACCGGGGAGCTGTTTTTT.

A word on this clone: This same CDR3 is encoded by further DNA sequences in the sample. The gene calls are TRBV18 and TRBJ1-1, with TRBD1 as a possible D gene (6 bases). V was cut by 4 bases and J by 1 base, with 7 bases left in between. The CDR3 contains 13 residues. Germline assignment: CDR1 KGHSH and CDR2 LQKENI. The chain's CDR3 is CASSQGQNTEAFF. The CDR3 nucleotides read TGTGCCAGCTCACAGGGACAGAACACTGAAGCTTTCTTT.

The V call is TRBV29-1, the J call TRBJ2-1; 7 bases are a match to TRBD2. The CDR3 sequence is 12 residues long. Germline V gene lookup returns CDR1 SQVTM and CDR2 ANQGSEA. Germline trimming cut 7 bases from V and 5 bases from J; bases unmatched to any gene: 5. The CDR3 DNA reads TGCAGCGGGCGGGAGAATAACAATGAGCAGTTCTTC. It specifies CSGRENNNEQFF.

The chain carries TRBV27 and TRBJ2-1; 8 positions agree with TRBD2. This CDR3 comprises 15 residues. The junction had 8 bases not matched to a gene; V was cut back by 3 bases and J by 7 bases. The V gene's germline CDR1 is MNHEY and CDR2 SMNVEV (reference sequence). For the CDR3, the DNA is TGTGCCAGCAGTTTTAGTGGGGCTAGCGGGAATGAGCAGTTCTTC. It translates to CASSFSGASGNEQFF.

The chain combines TRBV7-6 with TRBJ2-7; 9 nucleotides match TRBD2. The CDR3 spans 18 residues. J was trimmed by 6 bases and V by 2 bases; bases with no gene match: 17. The V gene's germline CDR1 is SGHVS and CDR2 FNYEAQ. The CDR3 loop reads CASSLRTGGLAGIGEQYF. The CDR3 coding sequence is TGTGCCAGCAGCTTACGAACCGGGGGGCTAGCGGGAATAGGCGAGCAGTACTTC. The full variable domain, with the rest looked up from reference TRBV7-6 and TRBJ2-7, is GAGVSQSPRYKVTKRGQDVALRCDPISGHVSLYWYRQALGQGPEFLTYFNYEAQQDKSGLPNDRFSAERPEGSISTLTIQRTEQRDSAMYRCASSLRTGGLAGIGEQYFGPGTRLTVT.

This chain connects TRBV6-1 to TRBJ1-2, with D maybe TRBD1 (6 bases). V lost 2 bases and J lost 4, with 11 bases in between. The CDR3 runs 14 residues. Per germline, CDR1 MNHNS and CDR2 SASEGT. DNA of the CDR3: TGTGCCAGCAGTGAAAAGGCCAGGGGCTATGGCTACACCTTC. It translates to CASSEKARGYGYTF.

V gene TRBV28 combines with J gene TRBJ1-4; D not certain. V lost 2 bases, J lost 11 bases, and 6 bases lay in between. From germline, CDR1 is MDHEN and CDR2 SYDVKM. This CDR3 has 11 residues. The CDR3 nucleotides read TGTGCCAGCAGTTTACGAGAGAAACTGTTTTTT. It specifies CASSLREKLFF.

This chain connects TRBV7-6 to TRBJ2-7; TRBD2 is a possible D gene (5 bases). Germline loops: CDR1 SGHVS, CDR2 FNYEAQ. CDR3 length: 13 residues. V gave up 3 bases and J gave up 5 bases, with 11 bases separating them. CDR3 in DNA: TGTGCCAGCAGCTTGAGGGTTGGGAACGAGCAGTACTTC. Its protein is CASSLRVGNEQYF.

The chain is built from TRBV19 and TRBJ2-7; no definite D call. Trimming took off 5 bases at V and 3 bases at J, with 11 bases between the two ends. Germline V gene sequence: CDR1 LNHDA, CDR2 SQIVND (reference sequence). The length of the CDR3 is 13 residues. In DNA form, the CDR3 reads TGTGCCAGTAGTTTGGCGGTAGACTACGAGCAGTACTTC. It yields the protein CASSLAVDYEQYF.

This clone was counted once. This sequence joins TRBV29-1 and TRBJ1-2; no definite D call. V was clipped by 6 bases and J by 7 bases, with 9 bases between them. Germline V lookup: CDR1 SQVTM, CDR2 ANQGSEA. The CDR3 sequence is 10 residues long. The CDR3 DNA is TGCAGCGTACCGGAGGGTGGCTACACCTTC. Its translation: CSVPEGGYTF.

The J gene is TRBJ2-3, the V gene TRBV13; 7 bases are shared with TRBD2. The germline V gene encodes CDR1 PRHDT and CDR2 FYEKMQ (reference sequence). V lost 4 bases to trimming and J lost 2 bases; unmatched junction nucleotides: 12. CDR3 size: 17 residues. Here the CDR3 reads CASSSGTTLTITDTQYF. The CDR3 region has the DNA TGTGCCAGCAGCTCCGGGACTACCCTTACGATCACAGATACGCAGTATTTT.

V and J are TRBV5-6 and TRBJ1-4; D is perhaps TRBD1 (6 bases). The V end was cut by 2 bases, the J end by 5 bases, with 10 bases between. The CDR3 covers 14 residues. Germline V gene lookup returns CDR1 SGHDT and CDR2 YYEEEE. CDR3 bases: TGTGCCAGCAGCTTTACAGGGAGCAATGAAAAACTGTTTTTT. Its translation is CASSFTGSNEKLFF.

The chain uses TRBV9 and TRBJ1-1; D is possibly TRBD1 (5 bases). Trimming removed 0 bases from V and 7 bases from J, with 10 bases in between. The CDR3 runs to 13 residues. The germline V gene has CDR1 SGDLS and CDR2 YYNGEE. CDR3 loop: CASSVGSGYEAFF. The CDR3 coding sequence is TGTGCCAGCAGCGTAGGATCAGGGTATGAAGCTTTCTTT.

CDR3 protein: CASSASTGETQYF. CDR3 DNA: TGTGCCAGCAGCGCCTCGACGGGAGAGACCCAGTACTTC. This rearrangement joins TRBV9 to TRBJ2-5; no reliable D call. Per the germline V gene, CDR1 is SGDLS and CDR2 is YYNGEE. The CDR3 consists of 13 residues. The V and J ends lost 3 bases and 4 bases respectively, with 10 bases between them.